The 9 T cell receptor beta chains reported below all come from one sample, sequenced in a study of blood T cell repertoires in COVID-19 (dated by TCRdb to about 2020). Library preparation used the immunoSEQ multiplex PCR assay. TCRdb retrieved this table from immuneACCESS and kept in-frame rearrangements only. Not all clones are present; in checked studies, unresolved V genes account for under half, and no reason is known for the remainder. The sample table lists approximately 190,000 clones, roughly 82% of them with a count of one. Of the sample, approximately 7.8% is held by the ten largest clones. The sequenced sample was peripheral blood. The receptors were gathered from a woman in her fifties or sixties with COVID-19, enrolled during active disease.

The chain uses TRBV9 and TRBJ2-1; 9 nucleotides line up with TRBD2. Trimming removed 2 bases from V and 8 bases from J; junction bases left unmatched: 5. The CDR3 loop spans 14 amino acids. Germline CDR1 is SGDLS and CDR2 is YYNGEE. The CDR3 DNA is TGTGCCAGCAGCGTCGTAGCGGGGGACTATGAGCAGTTCTTC. Translation: CASSVVAGDYEQFF.

The chain has TRBV2 and TRBJ2-5, with a possible D match to TRBD2 (5 bases). Germline V lookup: CDR1 SNHLY, CDR2 FYNNEI. This CDR3 spans 15 amino acids. The ends were cut back, 8 bases at V and 5 bases at J, with 21 bases in the middle. The CDR3 here is CASSSEEGMRETQYF. The CDR3 DNA reads as TGTGCCAGCTCATCCGAAGAGGGTATGAGGGAGACCCAGTACTTC.

V usage is TRBV25-1 and J usage is TRBJ2-1; 14 bases agree with TRBD2. This CDR3 region has 15 residues. The V and J ends lost 4 bases and 9 bases, in that order; junction bases with no gene match: 5. Looked up from germline, CDR1 is MGHDK and CDR2 is SYGVNS. The DNA for the CDR3 is TGTGCCAGCAGTGGACTAGCGGGAGGGCCGGGTGAGCAGTTCTTC. Translating it yields CASSGLAGGPGEQFF.

The chain joins TRBV28 to TRBJ2-7, with TRBD2 identical over 8 bases. The V segment lost 5 bases and the J segment 3 bases; nucleotides outside the gene matches: 9. The CDR3 length is 15 residues. Germline CDR1 is MDHEN and CDR2 is SYDVKM. CDR3 sequence: CASSPSPGLGYEQYV. The CDR3 DNA reads as TGTGCCAGCAGTCCCTCGCCGGGACTAGGCTACGAGCAGTACGTC.

This clone was counted only a few times. V is TRBV24-1 and J is TRBJ2-3; 10 nucleotides line up with TRBD2. V lost 4 bases to trimming and J lost 2 bases; unmatched junction nucleotides: 5. The CDR3 is 16 residues long. In germline, CDR1 is KGHDR, CDR2 SFDVKD. DNA of the CDR3: TGTGCCACCAGTGACCGGACTAGCGGCTACACAGATACGCAGTATTTT. It translates to CATSDRTSGYTDTQYF.

The J gene is TRBJ2-7, the V gene TRBV6-1, with D maybe TRBD2 (6 bases). V was clipped by 1 base and J by 4 bases, with 14 bases between them. The CDR3 has 15 amino acids. Germline assignment: CDR1 MNHNS and CDR2 SASEGT. The DNA for the CDR3 is TGTGCCAGCAGTGAAGGCCCACTAGCTGCGTACGAGCAGTACTTC. As protein: CASSEGPLAAYEQYF.

The chain uses TRBV9 and TRBJ2-1; TRBD2 agrees at 8 bases. CDR3 length equals 18 residues. Unmatched junction bases numbered 16, after V lost 2 bases and J lost 6 bases. Germline V CDR1 and CDR2: SGDLS, YYNGEE. The CDR3 DNA is TGTGCCAGCAGCGTTGTGGACCTGGGGCGGGGGGCCTTCAATGAGCAGTTCTTC. It codes for CASSVVDLGRGAFNEQFF. Looking up the rest from reference TRBV9 and TRBJ2-1 gives the full variable domain: DSGVTQTPKHLITATGQRVTLRCSPRSGDLSVYWYQQSLDQGLQFLIQYYNGEERAKGNILERFSAQQFPDLHSELNLSSLELGDSALYFCASSVVDLGRGAFNEQFFGPGTRLTVL.

V gene TRBV2 combines with J gene TRBJ2-7; 8 bases are a match to TRBD1. Losses at the gene ends were 6 bases for V and 3 bases for J; bases not matched to a gene: 13. The CDR3 contains 16 residues. Germline CDR1 is SNHLY and CDR2 is FYNNEI. The CDR3 nucleotides read TGTGCCAGCAGGACAACCCCGACAGGGGCCTTCTACGAGCAGTACGTC. Translation gives CASRTTPTGAFYEQYV.

J is TRBJ2-7 and V is TRBV5-1, with TRBD2 matching over 7 bases. The CDR3 runs to 15 residues. Germline CDR1 reads SGHRS; CDR2 reads YFSETQ. J gave up 1 base and V 4 bases, and 8 bases lay outside the gene matches. CDR3: CASSASGTRSYEQYF. The CDR3 bases are TGCGCCAGCAGCGCAAGCGGGACCCGATCCTACGAGCAGTACTTC.